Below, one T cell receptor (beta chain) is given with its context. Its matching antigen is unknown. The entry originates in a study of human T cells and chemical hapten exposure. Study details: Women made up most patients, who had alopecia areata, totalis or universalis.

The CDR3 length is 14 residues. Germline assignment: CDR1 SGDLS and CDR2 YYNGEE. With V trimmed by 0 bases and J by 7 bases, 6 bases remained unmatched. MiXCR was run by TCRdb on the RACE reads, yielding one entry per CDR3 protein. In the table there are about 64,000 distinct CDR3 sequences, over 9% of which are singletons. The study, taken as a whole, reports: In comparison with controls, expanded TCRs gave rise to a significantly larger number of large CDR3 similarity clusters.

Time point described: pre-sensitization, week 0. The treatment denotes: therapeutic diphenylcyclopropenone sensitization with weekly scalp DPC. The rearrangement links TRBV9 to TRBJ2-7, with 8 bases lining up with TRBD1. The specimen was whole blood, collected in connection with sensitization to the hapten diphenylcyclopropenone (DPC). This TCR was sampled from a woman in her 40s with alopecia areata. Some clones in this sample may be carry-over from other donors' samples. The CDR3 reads CASSVGQGAREQYF. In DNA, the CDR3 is TGTGCCAGCAGCGTAGGTCAGGGGGCGAGAGAGCAGTACTTC.